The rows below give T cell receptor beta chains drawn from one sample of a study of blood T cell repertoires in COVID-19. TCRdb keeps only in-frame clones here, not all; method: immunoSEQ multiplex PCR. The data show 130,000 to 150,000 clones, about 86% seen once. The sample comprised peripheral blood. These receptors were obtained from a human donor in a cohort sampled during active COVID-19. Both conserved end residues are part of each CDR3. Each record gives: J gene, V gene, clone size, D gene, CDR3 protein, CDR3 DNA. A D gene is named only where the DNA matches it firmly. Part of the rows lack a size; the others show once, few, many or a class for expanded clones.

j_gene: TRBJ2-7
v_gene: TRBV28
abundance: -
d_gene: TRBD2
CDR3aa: CASSFSTRRGSEQYF
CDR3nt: TGTGCCAGCAGTTTCTCTACCCGGCGGGGGTCCGAGCAGTACTTC

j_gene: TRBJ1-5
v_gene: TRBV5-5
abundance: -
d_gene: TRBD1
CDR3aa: CASSPGQAYNQPQHF
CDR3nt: TGTGCCAGCAGCCCGGGACAGGCCTATAATCAGCCCCAGCATTTT

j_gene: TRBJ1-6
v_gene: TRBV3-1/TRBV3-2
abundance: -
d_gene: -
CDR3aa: CASSQQGNSPLHF
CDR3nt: TGTGCCAGCAGCCAACAGGGCAATTCACCCCTCCACTTT

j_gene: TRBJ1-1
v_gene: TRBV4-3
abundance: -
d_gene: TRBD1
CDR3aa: CASSEGDRVNTEAFF
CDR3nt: TGCGCCAGCAGCGAAGGGGACAGGGTGAACACTGAAGCTTTCTTT

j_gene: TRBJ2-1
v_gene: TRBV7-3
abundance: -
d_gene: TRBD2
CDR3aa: CASSLLAGVSYNEQFF
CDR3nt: TGTGCCAGCAGCTTACTAGCGGGAGTCAGCTACAATGAGCAGTTCTTC

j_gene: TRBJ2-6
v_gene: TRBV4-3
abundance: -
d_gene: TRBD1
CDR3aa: CASSHRGRRQGYDGANVLTF
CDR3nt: TGCGCCAGCAGCCATCGGGGCCGACGACAGGGATATGATGGGGCCAACGTCCTGACTTTC

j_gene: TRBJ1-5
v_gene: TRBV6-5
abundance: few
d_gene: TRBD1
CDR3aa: CASSLDRENQPQHF
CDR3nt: TGTGCCAGCAGCCTCGACAGGGAAAATCAGCCCCAGCATTTT

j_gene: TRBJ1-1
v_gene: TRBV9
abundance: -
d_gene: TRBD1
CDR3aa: CASSVGHQTGANTEAFF
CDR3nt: TGTGCCAGCAGCGTAGGCCACCAAACAGGGGCGAACACTGAAGCTTTCTTT

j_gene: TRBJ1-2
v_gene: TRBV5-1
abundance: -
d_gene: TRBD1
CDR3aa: CASSLGDRGPYGYTF
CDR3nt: TGCGCCAGCAGCTTGGGGGACAGGGGGCCCTATGGCTACACCTTC

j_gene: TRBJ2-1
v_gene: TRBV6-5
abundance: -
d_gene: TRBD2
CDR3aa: CASLGEGYNEQFF
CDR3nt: TGTGCCAGCCTAGGGGAGGGTTACAATGAGCAGTTCTTC

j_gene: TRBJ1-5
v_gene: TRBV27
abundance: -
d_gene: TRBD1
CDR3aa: CASKPGTGPAQPQHF
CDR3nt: TGTGCCAGTAAACCCGGGACAGGGCCCGCTCAGCCCCAGCATTTT

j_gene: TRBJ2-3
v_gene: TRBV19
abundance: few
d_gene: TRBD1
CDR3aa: CAISRGRSTDTQYF
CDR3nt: TGTGCCATTAGCAGGGGGCGTAGCACAGATACGCAGTATTTT

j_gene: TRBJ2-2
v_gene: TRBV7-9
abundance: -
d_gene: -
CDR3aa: CASSRTGELFF
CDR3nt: TGTGCCAGCAGTCGTACCGGGGAGCTGTTTTTT

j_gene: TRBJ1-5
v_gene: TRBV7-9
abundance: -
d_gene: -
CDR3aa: CASSLYQGNNQPQHF
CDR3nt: TGTGCCAGCAGCTTATATCAGGGAAACAATCAGCCCCAGCATTTT

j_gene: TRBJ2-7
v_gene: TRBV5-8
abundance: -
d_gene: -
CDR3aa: CASSARVVSGVTMTTYEQYF
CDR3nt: TGTGCCAGCAGCGCGCGGGTCGTGTCAGGGGTTACCATGACCACCTACGAGCAGTACTTC

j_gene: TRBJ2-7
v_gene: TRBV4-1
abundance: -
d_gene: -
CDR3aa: CASSHPGGAYEQYF
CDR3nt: TGCGCCAGCAGCCACCCCGGCGGAGCCTACGAGCAGTACTTC

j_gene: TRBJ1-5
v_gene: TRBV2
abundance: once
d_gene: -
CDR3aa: CASSDEGIGNQPQHF
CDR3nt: TGTGCCAGCAGTGACGAGGGCATCGGCAATCAGCCCCAGCATTTT

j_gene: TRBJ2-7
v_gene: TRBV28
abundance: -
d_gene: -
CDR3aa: CASNTRPTGEQYF
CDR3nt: TGTGCCAGCAACACGAGACCCACGGGAGAGCAGTACTTC

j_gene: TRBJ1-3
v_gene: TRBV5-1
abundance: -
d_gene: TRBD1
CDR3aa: CASSPLGQVSGNTIYF
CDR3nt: TGCGCCAGCAGCCCCCTGGGACAGGTCTCTGGAAACACCATATATTTT

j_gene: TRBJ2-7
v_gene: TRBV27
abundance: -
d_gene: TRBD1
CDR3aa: CASTPGQGSYEQYF
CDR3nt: TGTGCCAGCACACCGGGACAGGGATCCTACGAGCAGTACTTC

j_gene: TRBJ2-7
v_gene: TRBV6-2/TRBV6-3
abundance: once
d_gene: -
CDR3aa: CASSYSLASYEQYF
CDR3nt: TGTGCCAGCAGTTATTCTCTGGCTTCCTACGAGCAGTACTTC

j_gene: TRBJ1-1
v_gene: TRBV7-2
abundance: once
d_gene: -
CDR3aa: CASSFTGNTEAFF
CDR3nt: TGTGCCAGCAGCTTTACAGGGAACACTGAAGCTTTCTTT

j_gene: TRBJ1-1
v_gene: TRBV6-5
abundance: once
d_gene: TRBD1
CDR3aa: CASSYSGQGLNTEAFF
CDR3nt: TGTGCCAGCAGTTACTCCGGACAGGGGCTAAACACTGAAGCTTTCTTT

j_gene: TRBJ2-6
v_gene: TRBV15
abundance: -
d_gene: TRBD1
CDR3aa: CATSRIGQGNSGANVLTF
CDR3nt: TGTGCCACCAGCAGAATAGGACAGGGGAACTCTGGGGCCAACGTCCTGACTTTC

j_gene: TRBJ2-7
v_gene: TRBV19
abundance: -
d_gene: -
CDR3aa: CASSIGHSYEQYF
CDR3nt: TGTGCCAGTAGTATAGGACACTCCTACGAGCAGTACTTC

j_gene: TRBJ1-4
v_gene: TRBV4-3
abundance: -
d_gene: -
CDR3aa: CASSSTPGSHEKLFF
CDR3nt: TGCGCCAGCAGCTCGACGCCGGGGTCGCATGAAAAACTGTTTTTT

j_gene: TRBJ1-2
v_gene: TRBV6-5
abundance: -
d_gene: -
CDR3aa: CASSRTASYGYTF
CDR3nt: TGTGCCAGCAGTAGGACAGCCAGTTATGGCTACACCTTC

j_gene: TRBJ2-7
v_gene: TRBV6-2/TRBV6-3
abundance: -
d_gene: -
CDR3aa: CASSYQGGDYEQYF
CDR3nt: TGTGCCAGCAGTTACCAGGGTGGCGATTACGAGCAGTACTTC

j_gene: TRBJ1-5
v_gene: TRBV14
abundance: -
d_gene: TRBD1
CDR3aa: CASSQDRPGGDQPQHF
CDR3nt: TGTGCCAGCAGCCAAGACAGGCCAGGGGGCGACCAGCCCCAGCATTTT

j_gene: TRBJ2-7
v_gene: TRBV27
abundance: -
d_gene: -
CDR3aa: CASSPSSYEQYF
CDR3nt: TGTGCCAGCAGTCCGAGCTCCTACGAGCAGTACTTC

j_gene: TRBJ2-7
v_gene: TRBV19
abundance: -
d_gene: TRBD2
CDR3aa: CASSPGLAGYEQYF
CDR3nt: TGTGCCAGTAGCCCGGGACTAGCGGGATACGAGCAGTACTTC

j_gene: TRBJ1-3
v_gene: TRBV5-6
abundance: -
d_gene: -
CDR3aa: CASSLQGTPDSGNTIYF
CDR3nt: TGTGCCAGCAGCTTACAGGGTACCCCAGACTCTGGAAACACCATATATTTT

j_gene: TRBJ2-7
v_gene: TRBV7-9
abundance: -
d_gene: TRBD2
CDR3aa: CASSYLAGGYEQYF
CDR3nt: TGTGCCAGCAGCTACCTAGCGGGAGGTTACGAGCAGTACTTC